This T cell receptor (beta chain) was observed in a study of blood T cell repertoires in COVID-19. About the study: Some COVID-19 samples were acute and others convalescent; all came from the United States, Italy and Spain. The cDNA or gDNA used as material had been derived from T cells, B-cell-depleted T cells, or PBMCs.

Original methodology: The authors estimated nucleated cell counts from reference gene primer amplification. Only in-frame clones appear in the TCRdb table, and some are missing; sequencing was by immunoSEQ multiplex PCR. Clone size and V and J calls were adopted from that table, with D and trimming inferred from the DNA. The table lists approximately 44,000 clones, about 90% of them singletons. Germline-derived CDR1 and CDR2 are SGHRS and YFSETQ. The J segment lost 3 bases and the V segment lost 4 bases, leaving 5 bases of the junction unmatched. The CDR3 spans 14 residues. Sequencing used peripheral blood. This TCR was sampled from a human donor in a cohort sampled during active COVID-19. The V and J genes are TRBV5-1 and TRBJ2-7; TRBD1 matches at 9 bases. The CDR3 region is CASSHLDRGYEQYF. In DNA, the CDR3 is TGCGCCAGCAGCCACCTGGACAGGGGCTACGAGCAGTACTTC. The variable domain in full, with the rest retrieved from reference TRBV5-1 and TRBJ2-7, is KAGVTQTPRYLIKTRGQQVTLSCSPISGHRSVSWYQQTPGQGLQFLFEYFSETQRNKGNFPGRFSGRQFSNSRSEMNVSTLELGDSALYLCASSHLDRGYEQYFGPGTRLTVT.